This passage covers 5 T cell receptor beta chains from one sample sequenced in a study of cytomegalovirus exposure and HLA in healthy donors. Both 60 Vbeta primers and 13 Jbeta primers went into the PCR. Sequencing was performed with immunoSEQ multiplex PCR; in TCRdb, only in-frame clones are kept and a portion is missing. Of 150,000 to 180,000 clones listed, approximately 79% are singletons. Sequenced input: PBMCs. These receptors were obtained from a woman in her fifties or sixties in good health and CMV-seropositive.

This chain uses TRBV25-1 with TRBJ2-2; a possible D gene is TRBD1 (5 bases). V dropped 4 bases and J dropped 6 bases, with 18 bases sitting between them. Germline loops: CDR1 MGHDK, CDR2 SYGVNS. The CDR3 totals 16 residues. The chain's CDR3 is CASSAGHRIRPGELFF. The CDR3, as DNA: TGTGCCAGCAGTGCTGGGCACAGGATCCGGCCCGGGGAGCTGTTTTTT. The variable domain in full, with the rest retrieved from reference TRBV25-1 and TRBJ2-2, is EADIYQTPRYLVIGTGKKITLECSQTMGHDKMYWYQQDPGMELHLIHYSYGVNSTEKGDLSSESTVSRIRTEHFPLTLESARPSHTSQYLCASSAGHRIRPGELFFGEGSRLTVL.

The gene calls are TRBV12-5 and TRBJ2-2; no clear D gene. The ends were cut back, 6 bases at V and 3 bases at J, with 5 bases in the middle. CDR1 and CDR2 (germline): LGHNT, FRNRAP. The length of the CDR3 is 12 residues. The CDR3 DNA reads as TGTGCTAGTGGGGCCGACACCGGGGAGCTGTTTTTT. Protein product: CASGADTGELFF. Together with reference TRBV12-5 and TRBJ2-2, the CDR3 gives the full variable domain: DARVTQTPRHKVTEMGQEVTMRCQPILGHNTVFWYRQTMMQGLELLAYFRNRAPLDDSGMPKDRFSAEMPDATLATLKIQPSEPRDSAVYFCASGADTGELFFGEGSRLTVL.

This chain connects TRBV12-5 to TRBJ2-1, with 7 positions matching TRBD1. The CDR3 runs 14 residues. The germline CDR1 and CDR2 sequences are LGHNT and FRNRAP. J gave up 6 bases and V 6 bases, and 8 bases lay outside the gene matches. CDR3 DNA sequence: TGTGCTAGTGGCCGCACCACAGGGGCCAATGAGCAGTTCTTC. Residues: CASGRTTGANEQFF. The whole variable domain, filled in from reference TRBV12-5 and TRBJ2-1, reads DARVTQTPRHKVTEMGQEVTMRCQPILGHNTVFWYRQTMMQGLELLAYFRNRAPLDDSGMPKDRFSAEMPDATLATLKIQPSEPRDSAVYFCASGRTTGANEQFFGPGTRLTVL.

This chain links TRBV7-9 with TRBJ2-6; TRBD1 is a possible D gene (6 bases). V was pared by 1 base and J by 3 bases, with 10 bases between. CDR1 and CDR2 (germline): SEHNR, FQNEAQ (reference sequence). The CDR3 sequence is 16 residues long. The CDR3 DNA reads as TGTGCCAGCAGCTTAGGGACAGCTCTTGGGGCCAACGTCCTGACTTTC. Its protein product is CASSLGTALGANVLTF.

The chain links TRBV12-5 to TRBJ1-1; D might be TRBD1 (5 bases). CDR1 and CDR2 from the germline V gene are LGHNT and FRNRAP. The CDR3 contains 14 residues. The V end lost 1 base, the J end lost 0 bases, and 6 bases lay between the germline ends. CDR3 protein: CASGLGQLNTEAFF. The DNA of the CDR3 is TGTGCTAGTGGTTTGGGACAGCTGAACACTGAAGCTTTCTTT.